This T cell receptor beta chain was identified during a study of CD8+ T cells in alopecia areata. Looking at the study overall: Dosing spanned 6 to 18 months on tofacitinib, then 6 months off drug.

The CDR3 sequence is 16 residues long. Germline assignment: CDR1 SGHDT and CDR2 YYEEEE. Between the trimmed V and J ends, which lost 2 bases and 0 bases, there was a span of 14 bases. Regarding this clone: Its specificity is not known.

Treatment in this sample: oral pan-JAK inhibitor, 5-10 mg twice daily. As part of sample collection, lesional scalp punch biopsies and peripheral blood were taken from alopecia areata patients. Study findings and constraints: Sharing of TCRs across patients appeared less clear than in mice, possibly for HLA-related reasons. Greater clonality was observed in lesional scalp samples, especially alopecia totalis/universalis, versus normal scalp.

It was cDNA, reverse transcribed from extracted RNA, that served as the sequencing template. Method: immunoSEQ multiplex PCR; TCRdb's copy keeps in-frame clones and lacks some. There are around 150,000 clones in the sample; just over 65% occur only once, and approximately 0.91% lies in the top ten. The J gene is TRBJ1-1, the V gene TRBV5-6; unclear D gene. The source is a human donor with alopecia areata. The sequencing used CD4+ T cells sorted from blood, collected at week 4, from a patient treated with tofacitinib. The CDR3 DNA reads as TGTGCCAGCAGCTTCCGGCGGTCGGTGATGAACACTGAAGCTTTCTTT. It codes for CASSFRRSVMNTEAFF.